A selection of T cell receptor beta chains follows, all from one sample in a study of CD8 T cells in Susac syndrome. TCRdb redid the calling of the immunoSEQ multiplex PCR reads with MiXCR, one entry per CDR3 protein. This repertoire shows around 190,000 distinct CDR3 sequences, approximately 93% found once; its top ten account for around 0.1%. Sample: CD4+ T cells from PBMCs. These receptors all stem from a human donor in good health. CDR3s leave out the opening cysteine and the closing phenylalanine or tryptophan. Each record gives: CDR3 protein, V gene, J gene.

ASSLSNPYEQY	TRBV7-2	TRBJ2-7
ASSPGGAHEQF	TRBV5-1	TRBJ2-1
ASSVAPTSKDEQF	TRBV9	TRBJ2-1
ATSPSGGETQY	TRBV24-1	TRBJ2-5
ASRPGQGNNQPQH	TRBV6-5	TRBJ1-5
SAPIMGGYNEQF	TRBV20-1	TRBJ2-1
ASSASVGRNTGELF	TRBV19	TRBJ2-2
ASSLTGEWETQY	TRBV5-1	TRBJ2-5
ASSPRTALYEQY	TRBV12-3/TRBV12-4	TRBJ2-7
ASSPEASTGDYGYT	TRBV3-1	TRBJ1-2
ASTRGGTGSQPQH	TRBV6-2/TRBV6-3	TRBJ1-5
AWNSGTNEQY	TRBV30	TRBJ2-7
ASSIGTPYQPQH	TRBV19	TRBJ1-5
ASSLEAGWGVKNIQY	TRBV5-1	TRBJ2-4
ASSGPGQGNSPLH	TRBV23-1	TRBJ1-6
AYLSMERWPNTGELF	TRBV30	TRBJ2-2
ASSANSRGGYQETQY	TRBV9	TRBJ2-5
SGGPGLAVSHEQF	TRBV29-1	TRBJ2-1
ASSLVGGASTDTQY	TRBV5-1	TRBJ2-3
ASSQDLQTYEQY	TRBV3-1	TRBJ2-7
ASARGVPTDTQY	TRBV28	TRBJ2-3
ASSFQMGQGDTGELF	TRBV12-3/TRBV12-4	TRBJ2-2
ASSVARSDTDTQY	TRBV9	TRBJ2-3
AWSDQYSEKLF	TRBV30	TRBJ1-4
ASSPRGTNYGYT	TRBV7-2	TRBJ1-2
ASSYGRNIRGTEAF	TRBV6-2/TRBV6-3	TRBJ1-1
ASTYTKGNTEAF	TRBV27	TRBJ1-1
ASLGLNTEAF	TRBV6-5	TRBJ1-1
ASSYVTYQY	TRBV6-2/TRBV6-3	TRBJ2-3
AISSPASRGGQY	TRBV10-3	TRBJ2-7
ASSPGQNYEQY	TRBV5-4	TRBJ2-7
ASSLVVSTEAF	TRBV7-9	TRBJ1-1
ATSRTVGGSYEQY	TRBV15	TRBJ2-7
ASSPHDLYGYT	TRBV27	TRBJ1-2
ASSSPYRGERTEAF	TRBV6-5	TRBJ1-1
SAGLAGDTQF	TRBV29-1	TRBJ2-1
ASRSRGTEAF	TRBV7-2	TRBJ1-1
ATSDPAPSGYGYT	TRBV24-1	TRBJ1-2
ASSQGGVDTEAF	TRBV3-1	TRBJ1-1
ASSLEQGSAGELF	TRBV28	TRBJ2-2
AWPRLGGETQY	TRBV30	TRBJ2-5
ASSESQGAIGELF	TRBV2	TRBJ2-2
ASSFGSGGNQETQY	TRBV28	TRBJ2-5
ASTSYRGRSPDTQY	TRBV27	TRBJ2-3
ASSRTSGGPSSRTDTQY	TRBV18	TRBJ2-3
ASSLALAGNYGYT	TRBV7-2	TRBJ1-2
ASSFNHSGANVLT	TRBV7-9	TRBJ2-6
ASSLDSGTGHNEQF	TRBV7-8	TRBJ2-1
ASSLAGLGSNQPQH	TRBV6-6	TRBJ1-5
ASGDAGWGNTIY	TRBV19	TRBJ1-3
ASSLGRYNSPLH	TRBV7-8	TRBJ1-6
ASSRDGASNQPQH	TRBV5-1	TRBJ1-5
SARDHDIISEKLF	TRBV20-1	TRBJ1-4
ASSPRRRENIQY	TRBV28	TRBJ2-4
ASSLKDSPLH	TRBV12-3/TRBV12-4	TRBJ1-6
ASSYRQGTGGYT	TRBV7-9	TRBJ1-2
SVPRGGGATEAF	TRBV29-1	TRBJ1-1
ASTRAGRQETQY	TRBV7-9	TRBJ2-5
ASSQDPVRTGQDTQY	TRBV14	TRBJ2-3
ASSLEPGRTSTDTQY	TRBV5-1	TRBJ2-3